One and the same sample provided the 8 T cell receptor beta chains below, sequenced in a study of T cells after yellow fever vaccination. TCRdb reprocessed the 5' RACE reads via MiXCR and lists one record per CDR3 protein. The data contain 75,000 to 100,000 distinct CDR3 sequences, 8% to 10% of them singletons. The input for sequencing was CD8+ T cells not binding an NS4B(214-222) dextramer, sorted from PBMCs, taken more than 13 days after the first yellow fever vaccination. These TCRs come from a young man who received the YFV17D yellow fever vaccine.

J is TRBJ2-3 and V is TRBV9; TRBD1 aligns across 12 bases. The junction had 3 bases not matched to a gene; V was cut back by 2 bases and J by 2 bases. Germline V gene sequence: CDR1 SGDLS, CDR2 YYNGEE. The CDR3 is made up of 16 amino acids. The chain's CDR3 is CASSVEGQGATDTQYF. As DNA, the CDR3 is TGTGCCAGCAGCGTGGAGGGACAGGGGGCCACAGATACGCAGTATTTT. Supplemented by reference TRBV9 and TRBJ2-3, the full variable domain reads DSGVTQTPKHLITATGQRVTLRCSPRSGDLSVYWYQQSLDQGLQFLIQYYNGEERAKGNILERFSAQQFPDLHSELNLSSLELGDSALYFCASSVEGQGATDTQYFGPGTRLTVL.

The rearrangement joins TRBV29-1 to TRBJ1-2; 7 bases align to TRBD1. With V trimmed by 6 bases and J by 6 bases, 13 bases remained unmatched. The V gene's germline CDR1 is SQVTM and CDR2 ANQGSEA. The CDR3 has 14 amino acids. In DNA, the CDR3 is TGCAGCGTAGTTATTGGGGAGGGGGCGCATGGCTACACCTTC. Translated: CSVVIGEGAHGYTF.

V is TRBV24-1 and J is TRBJ2-3, with D possibly being TRBD1 (6 bases). Germline assignment: CDR1 KGHDR and CDR2 SFDVKD. V lost 7 bases, J lost 0 bases, and 22 bases lay in between. The CDR3 consists of 18 residues. CDR3 sequence (DNA): TGTGCCACCAGCCATGAGGACAGTGGGGATACTAGCACAGATACGCAGTATTTT. Translated: CATSHEDSGDTSTDTQYF.

This clonotype was counted only a few times. This rearrangement joins TRBV5-1 to TRBJ2-7; TRBD2 aligns across 11 bases. The CDR3 has 14 residues. With V trimmed by 2 bases and J by 6 bases, 4 bases remained unmatched. CDR1 SGHRS and CDR2 YFSETQ come from the germline V gene. The DNA of the CDR3 is TGCGCCAGCAGCTTATGGCTAGCGGGGGGCGAGCAGTACTTC. It specifies CASSLWLAGGEQYF. The entire variable domain, with the rest obtained from reference TRBV5-1 and TRBJ2-7, is as follows: KAGVTQTPRYLIKTRGQQVTLSCSPISGHRSVSWYQQTPGQGLQFLFEYFSETQRNKGNFPGRFSGRQFSNSRSEMNVSTLELGDSALYLCASSLWLAGGEQYFGPGTRLTVT.

This chain uses TRBV4-3 with TRBJ2-7, with unresolved D. The germline CDR1 and CDR2 sequences are LGHNA and YSLEER. Trimming cost V 0 bases and J 1 base, with 7 bases left between them. The CDR3 spans 14 residues. The CDR3 nucleotides read TGCGCCAGCAGCCAAGATTGGGGATCCTACGAGCAGTACGTC. This translates into CASSQDWGSYEQYV.

This clonotype was detected many times. The CDR3 DNA reads as TGTGCCAGCAGTTTAAAGCGGTCCTACAATGAGCAGTTCTTC. This gives the protein CASSLKRSYNEQFF. The chain employs TRBV12-3 or TRBV12-4 and TRBJ2-1, with D possibly TRBD2 on 5 matching bases. Trimming pared 2 bases from V and 1 base from J, leaving 6 bases between. CDR3 length: 14 residues.

In this sample, this clonotype turned up a few times. The V gene is TRBV11-2, the J gene TRBJ2-1; TRBD2 agrees at 9 bases. Germline V gene sequence: CDR1 SGHAT, CDR2 FQNNGV. With V trimmed by 1 base and J by 6 bases, 4 bases remained unmatched. This CDR3 contains 15 residues. CDR3 loop: CASSLGDSGGNEQFF. The CDR3 DNA sequence: TGTGCCAGCAGCTTAGGGGATAGCGGGGGCAATGAGCAGTTCTTC.

Concerning this clonotype: Germline and junction disagree at one end, which may indicate a read error. V and J are TRBV20-1 and TRBJ2-1; D gene unclear. The CDR3 is made up of 14 amino acids. Germline V lookup: CDR1 DFQATT, CDR2 SNEGSKA (reference sequence). The CDR3 here is CCARVPGDWNEQFF. The DNA for the CDR3 is TGCTGTGCTAGAGTCCCTGGGGATTGGAATGAGCAGTTCTTC.